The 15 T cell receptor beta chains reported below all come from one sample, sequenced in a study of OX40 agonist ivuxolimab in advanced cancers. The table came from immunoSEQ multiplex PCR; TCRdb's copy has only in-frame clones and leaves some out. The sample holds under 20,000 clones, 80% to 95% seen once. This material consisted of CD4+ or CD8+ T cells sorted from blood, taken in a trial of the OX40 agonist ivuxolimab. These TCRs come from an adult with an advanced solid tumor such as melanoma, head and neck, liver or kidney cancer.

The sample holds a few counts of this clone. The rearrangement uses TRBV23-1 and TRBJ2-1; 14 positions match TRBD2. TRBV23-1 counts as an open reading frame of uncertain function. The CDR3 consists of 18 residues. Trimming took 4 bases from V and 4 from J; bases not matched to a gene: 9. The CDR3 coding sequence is TGCGCCAGCAGTCTACCCCCGACTAGCGGGAGGGTGTACAATGAGCAGTTCTTC. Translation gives CASSLPPTSGRVYNEQFF.

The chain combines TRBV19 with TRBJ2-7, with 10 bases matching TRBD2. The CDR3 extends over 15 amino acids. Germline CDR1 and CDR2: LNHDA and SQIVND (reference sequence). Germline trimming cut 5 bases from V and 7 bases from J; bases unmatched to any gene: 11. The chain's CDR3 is CASSPRAGGPVEQYF. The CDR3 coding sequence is TGTGCCAGTAGTCCCCGAGCGGGAGGGCCTGTTGAGCAGTACTTC.

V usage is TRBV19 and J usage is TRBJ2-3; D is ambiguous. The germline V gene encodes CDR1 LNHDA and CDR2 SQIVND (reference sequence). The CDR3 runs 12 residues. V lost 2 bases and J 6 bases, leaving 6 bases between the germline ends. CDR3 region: CASSILGDTQYF. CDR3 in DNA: TGTGCCAGTAGTATATTAGGGGATACGCAGTATTTT.

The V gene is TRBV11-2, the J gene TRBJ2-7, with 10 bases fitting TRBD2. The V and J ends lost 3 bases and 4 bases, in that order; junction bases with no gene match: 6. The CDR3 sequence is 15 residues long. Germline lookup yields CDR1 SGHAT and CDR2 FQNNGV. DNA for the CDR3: TGTGCCAGCAGCTTGGCCGGGACTAGCGAGTACGAGCAGTACTTC. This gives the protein CASSLAGTSEYEQYF.

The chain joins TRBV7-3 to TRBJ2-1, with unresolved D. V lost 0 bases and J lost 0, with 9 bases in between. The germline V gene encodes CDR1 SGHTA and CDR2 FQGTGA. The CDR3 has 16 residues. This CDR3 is CASSLTGLSSYNEQFF. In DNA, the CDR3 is TGTGCCAGCAGCTTAACTGGGTTAAGCTCCTACAATGAGCAGTTCTTC.

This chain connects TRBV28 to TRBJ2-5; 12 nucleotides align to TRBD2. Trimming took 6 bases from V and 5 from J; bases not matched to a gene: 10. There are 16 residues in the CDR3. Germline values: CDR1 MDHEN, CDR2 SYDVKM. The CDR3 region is CASRLPSGRGKETQYF. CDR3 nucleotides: TGTGCCAGCAGACTTCCTAGCGGGAGGGGGAAGGAGACCCAGTACTTC.

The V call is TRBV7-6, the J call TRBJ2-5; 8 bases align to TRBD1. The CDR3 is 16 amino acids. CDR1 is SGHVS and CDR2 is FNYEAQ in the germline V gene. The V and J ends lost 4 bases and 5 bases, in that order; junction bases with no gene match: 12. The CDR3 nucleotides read TGTGCCAGCAGCTCTCCTCCCGGGACAGGCATCGAGACCCAGTACTTC. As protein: CASSSPPGTGIETQYF.

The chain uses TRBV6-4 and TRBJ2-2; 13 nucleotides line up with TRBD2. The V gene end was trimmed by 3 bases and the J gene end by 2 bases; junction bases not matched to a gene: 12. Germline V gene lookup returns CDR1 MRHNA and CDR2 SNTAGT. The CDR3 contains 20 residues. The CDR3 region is CASSETDWGLAGINTGELFF. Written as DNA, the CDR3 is TGTGCCAGCAGTGAAACCGATTGGGGACTAGCGGGAATTAACACCGGGGAGCTGTTTTTT.

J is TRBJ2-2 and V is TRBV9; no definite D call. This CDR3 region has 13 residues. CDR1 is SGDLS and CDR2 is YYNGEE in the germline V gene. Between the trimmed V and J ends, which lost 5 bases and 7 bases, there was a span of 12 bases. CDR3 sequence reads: CASRSSYGGELFF. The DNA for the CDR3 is TGTGCCAGCAGAAGCTCTTATGGCGGGGAGCTGTTTTTT.

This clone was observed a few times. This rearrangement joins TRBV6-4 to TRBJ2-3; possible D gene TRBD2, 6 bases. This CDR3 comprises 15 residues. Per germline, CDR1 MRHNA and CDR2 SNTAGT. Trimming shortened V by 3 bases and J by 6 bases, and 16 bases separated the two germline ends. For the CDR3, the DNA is TGTGCCAGCAGTGAGAGGAAGGGAGGATTCGATACGCAGTATTTT. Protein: CASSERKGGFDTQYF.

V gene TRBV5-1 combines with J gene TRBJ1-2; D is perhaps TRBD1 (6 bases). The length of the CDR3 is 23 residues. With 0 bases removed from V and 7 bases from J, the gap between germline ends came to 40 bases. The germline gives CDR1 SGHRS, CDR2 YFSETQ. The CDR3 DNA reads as TGCGCCAGCAGCTTGGGGCCTTTTATCCGACTAATGGAAACAGGGACCTCTATGGCTGGCTACACCTTC. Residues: CASSLGPFIRLMETGTSMAGYTF.

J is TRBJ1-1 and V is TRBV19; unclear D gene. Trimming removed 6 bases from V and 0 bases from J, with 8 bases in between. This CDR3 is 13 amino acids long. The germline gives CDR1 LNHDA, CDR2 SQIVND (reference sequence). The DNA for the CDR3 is TGTGCCAGTAGGAATGGGGTGAACACTGAAGCTTTCTTT. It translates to CASRNGVNTEAFF. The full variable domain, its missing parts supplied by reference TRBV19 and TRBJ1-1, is DGGITQSPKYLFRKEGQNVTLSCEQNLNHDAMYWYRQDPGQGLRLIYYSQIVNDFQKGDIAEGYSVSREKKESFPLTVTSAQKNPTAFYLCASRNGVNTEAFFGQGTRLTVV.

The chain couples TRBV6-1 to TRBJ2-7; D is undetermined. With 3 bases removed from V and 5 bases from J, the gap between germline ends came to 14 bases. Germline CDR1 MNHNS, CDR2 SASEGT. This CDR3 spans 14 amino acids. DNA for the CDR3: TGTGCCAGCAGTGAGGGCTCTGGAGACGACGAGCAGTACTTC. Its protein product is CASSEGSGDDEQYF.

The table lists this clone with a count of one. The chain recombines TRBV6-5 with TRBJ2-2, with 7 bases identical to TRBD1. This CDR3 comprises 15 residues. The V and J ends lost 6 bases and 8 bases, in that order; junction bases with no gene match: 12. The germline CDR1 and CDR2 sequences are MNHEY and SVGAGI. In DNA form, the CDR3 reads TGTGCCAGCAGCACAGGGGTATTCGGTATTGGGGAGCTGTTTTTT. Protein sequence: CASSTGVFGIGELFF.

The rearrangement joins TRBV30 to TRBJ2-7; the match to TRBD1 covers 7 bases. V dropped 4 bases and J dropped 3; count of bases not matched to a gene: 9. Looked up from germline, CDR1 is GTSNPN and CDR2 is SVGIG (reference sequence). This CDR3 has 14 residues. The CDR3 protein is CAWTPSSGGYEQYF. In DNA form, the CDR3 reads TGTGCCTGGACCCCCTCTTCAGGGGGCTACGAGCAGTACTTC.